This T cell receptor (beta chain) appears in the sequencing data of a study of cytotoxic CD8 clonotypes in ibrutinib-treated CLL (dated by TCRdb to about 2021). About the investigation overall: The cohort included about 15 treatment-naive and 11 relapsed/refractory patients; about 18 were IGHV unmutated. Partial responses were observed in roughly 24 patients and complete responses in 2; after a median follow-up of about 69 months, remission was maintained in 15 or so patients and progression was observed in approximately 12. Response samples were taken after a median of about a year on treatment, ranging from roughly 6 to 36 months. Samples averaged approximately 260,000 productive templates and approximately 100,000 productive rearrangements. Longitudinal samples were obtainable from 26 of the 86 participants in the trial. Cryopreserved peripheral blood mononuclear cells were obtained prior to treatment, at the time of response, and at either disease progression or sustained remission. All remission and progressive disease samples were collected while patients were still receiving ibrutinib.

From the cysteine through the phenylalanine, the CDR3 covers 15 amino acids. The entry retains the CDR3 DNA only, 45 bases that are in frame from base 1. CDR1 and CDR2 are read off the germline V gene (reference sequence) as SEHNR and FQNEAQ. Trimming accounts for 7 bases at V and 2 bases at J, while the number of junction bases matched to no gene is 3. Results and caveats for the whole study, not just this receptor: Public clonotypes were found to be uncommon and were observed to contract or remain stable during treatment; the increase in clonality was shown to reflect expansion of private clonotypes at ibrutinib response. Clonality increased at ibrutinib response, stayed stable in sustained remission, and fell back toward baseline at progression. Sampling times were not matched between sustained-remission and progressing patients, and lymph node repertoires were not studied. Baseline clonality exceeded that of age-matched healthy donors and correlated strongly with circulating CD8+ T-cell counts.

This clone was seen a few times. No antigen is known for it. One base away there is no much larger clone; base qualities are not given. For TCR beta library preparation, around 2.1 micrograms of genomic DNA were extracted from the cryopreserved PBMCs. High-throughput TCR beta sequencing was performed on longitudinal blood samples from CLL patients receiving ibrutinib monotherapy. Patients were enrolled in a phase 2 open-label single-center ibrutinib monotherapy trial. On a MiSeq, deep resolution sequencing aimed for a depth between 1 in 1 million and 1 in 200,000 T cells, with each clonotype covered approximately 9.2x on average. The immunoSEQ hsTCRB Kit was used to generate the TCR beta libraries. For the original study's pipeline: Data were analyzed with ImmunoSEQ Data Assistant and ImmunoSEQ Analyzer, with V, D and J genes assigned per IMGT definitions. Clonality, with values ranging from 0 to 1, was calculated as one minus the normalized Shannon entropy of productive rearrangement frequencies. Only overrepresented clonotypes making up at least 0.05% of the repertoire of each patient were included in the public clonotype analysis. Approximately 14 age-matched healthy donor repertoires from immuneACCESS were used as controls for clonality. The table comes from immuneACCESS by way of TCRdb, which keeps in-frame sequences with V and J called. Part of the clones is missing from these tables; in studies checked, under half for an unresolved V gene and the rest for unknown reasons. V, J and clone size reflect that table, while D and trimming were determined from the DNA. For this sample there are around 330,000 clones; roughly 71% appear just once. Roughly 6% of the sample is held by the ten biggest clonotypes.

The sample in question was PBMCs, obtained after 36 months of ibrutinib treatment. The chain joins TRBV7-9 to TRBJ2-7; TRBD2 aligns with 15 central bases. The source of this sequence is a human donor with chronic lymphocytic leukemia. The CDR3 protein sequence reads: CASIGTSGRPYEQYF. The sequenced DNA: TGTGCCAGCATCGGGACTAGCGGGAGGCCCTACGAGCAGTACTTC.